This TCR beta chain was identified in a study of patients and donors after allogeneic stem cell transplantation. This CDR3 is built from 14 residues. The V gene lost 0 bases and the J gene lost 5 bases, with 11 bases spanning the gap. Germline V gene lookup returns CDR1 LNHNV and CDR2 YYDKDF (reference sequence). TCRdb fed the RT-PCR reads into MiXCR, producing one record per CDR3 protein. The data hold about 90,000 distinct CDR3 sequences, with around 48% observed a single time. V gene TRBV15 combines with J gene TRBJ2-7, with a tentative D call TRBD2 (5 bases). Sequencing was performed on blood, either unsorted or a sorted T cell fraction (not recorded which). This TCR came from a human donor who was either an allogeneic HSCT recipient or a stem cell or donor lymphocyte infusion donor (not recorded which). It is not recorded whose cells these are; they may come from a transplant donor. In DNA form, the CDR3 reads TGTGCCACCAGCAGAGATCGGGGATCTCACGAGCAGTACTTC. Translation: CATSRDRGSHEQYF.